The T cell receptor beta chain described here comes from a study of blood T cells in healthy people across ages. Study observations and caveats: The study found more naive CD4+ cells and higher diversity in long-lived than aged donors. Per-million-T-cell TCR beta diversity fell roughly linearly with age. Observed TCR beta diversity showed a strong correlation with the percentage of naive T cells as measured by flow cytometry.

Per sample, at least 5 micrograms of total RNA were extracted. A J-beta primer mix and a sample-barcoded 5' primer were used in a second PCR of roughly 7 to 12 cycles. TCRdb independently ran MiXCR on the 5' RACE reads; one entry per CDR3 protein. The profile shows 1.8 million or so distinct CDR3 sequences, about 39% of them singletons. This CDR3 contains 15 residues. The V gene's germline CDR1 is SGHVS and CDR2 FQNEAQ. Comment on this clonotype: The target antigen is unknown. One junction end does not reproduce the germline sequence, and a read error may be involved.

The clonotype originates from a human donor in good health. The sequencing sample was made of blood. V usage is TRBV7-8 and J usage is TRBJ1-1; TRBD1 aligns across 7 bases. The CDR3 coding sequence is TGTGCCAGCAGCTTAATGAGACAGGGTAACACTGAAGTTTTCTTT. Translated, it gives CASSLMRQGNTEVFF.